The entry below gives a single T cell receptor beta chain sequence along with its context. This clone has only one observation. Its antigen specificity is not known. Base quality data are lacking; no much larger clone is found one base away. The cohort was made up of around 720 healthy bone marrow donors. Cohort members were all nominally healthy when sampled, although unrecorded immune exposures were likely present. The donor was CMV seropositive and belonged to the group of 250 to 350 seropositive cohort members. A peripheral blood sample was provided by each donor, and peripheral blood mononuclear cells were used for TCR beta sequencing. Genomic DNA extraction from the blood cell samples was performed with the Qiagen DNeasy Blood Extraction Kit. This sample was included in a study of cytomegalovirus exposure and HLA in healthy donors (dated by TCRdb to the late 2010s). Broadly, across the study: According to an earlier analysis of several hundred of the donors, 150 million to 200 million T cells yielded roughly 100 million unique TCR beta sequences and less than 300 Gb of sequence data. About 280 gigabases of sequencing data and around 85 million unique TCR sequences made up an early release that covered some 640 HLA-typed donors. Of the roughly 410 genotyped donors, 80% to 90% were placed in the genetic ancestry cluster associated with self-reported Caucasian donors. The study aimed to test whether cataloging public T cell receptors could reveal signatures of past pathogen exposure. Using immunosequencing, the study profiled T cell repertoires from approximately 700 subjects and related those repertoires to cytomegalovirus serostatus. In addition to the first cohort of 650 to 750 subjects, a separate validation cohort of 120 different subjects was used. To predict cytomegalovirus infection status, the study combined high-throughput TCR immunosequencing, statistical association of individual TCRs with disease status, and machine learning. To study patterns of TCR occurrence, a later analysis re-analyzed previously published TCR beta repertoires from around 670 donors and added high-resolution HLA genotyping. In the later analysis, no new phenotypic data were used to find candidate immune exposures; instead, reliance was placed on TCR beta sequences and their occurrence across donors. In an earlier analysis of roughly 600 of the donors, high-throughput TCR beta sequencing was used to judge whether each TCR beta V gene segment behaved as functional or pseudogenic. Donor age, sex, ethnicity and CMV serostatus were compiled alongside the repertoire data. A later genetic analysis took genome-wide SNP genotypes for about three fifths of the 666 donors and used that subset as a discovery cohort. Every discovery cohort repertoire had been produced on one sequencing platform. HLA typing included class I and class II loci at four-digit resolution. The number of typed donors differed by locus: about 620-640 for A, B, C, DRB1 and DQB1; approximately 520 for DQA1; 606 for DPA1; and 400 to 480 for DPB1. Because of strong linkage in the cohort, 4 to 6 DR-DQ haplotypes were treated as single units for association and clustering. Among 300 to 500 genotyped donors of the cohort, an average of roughly 230,000 unique TCR beta nucleotide sequences was sequenced per donor, of which about 19% were non-productive. The research as a whole found: Linkage disequilibrium might explain the correlated functional status among segregating V segments, but an unknown experimental factor could not be excluded. Some IMGT-functional V segments, including TRBV6-2 and TRBV6-3, could not be distinguished by the 87-base-pair reads and were therefore excluded. Compared with the roughly 700-donor mean, donors in an Asian-associated ancestry cluster had fewer N-insertions in productive TCRs, according to a later genetic analysis. Broadly in line with IMGT annotations, most TCR beta V segments showed up in productive rearrangements about 90% or about 30% of the time in an earlier analysis of approximately 640 of the donors. In vitro tests confirmed that a few of the cytomegalovirus-associated TCR beta chains recognize cytomegalovirus antigens. In a later analysis, the rate of TCR association differed among HLA loci, with DRB1 alleles having the most associated TCRs and HLA-C alleles having the fewest. Only TCR beta chains were sequenced in this cohort, and the absence of alpha or paired-chain data limited detectable features. A later analysis associated about 17,000 TCR beta sequences with specific HLA alleles at a false discovery rate of 0.05. A further reported finding was that TCR beta sequences accurately predicted the HLA-A and HLA-B alleles for most subjects in the first cohort. Sequencing depth was assumed to be roughly uniform across donors in the presence/absence analyses, though that assumption may not hold. The classifier was reported to diagnose cytomegalovirus status with high specificity and sensitivity in both the original cohort and the validation cohort. In the study, about 150 TCR beta chains were listed as associated with cytomegalovirus. While some public TCRs were present in many individuals, most TCR sequences turned up only very rarely across donors. In a later analysis, HLA-associated TCR beta chains showed more clonal expansion and lower generation probabilities than non-associated chains that were equally common. A group of highly shared sequence variants was considered likely to be a technical artifact of the sequencing pipeline. According to a later analysis, most CMV-associated TCR beta chains appeared to be HLA-restricted, and the HLA associations seemed to be driven largely by CMV exposure. Immune exposure information for the cohort was limited to CMV serostatus. An association between a missense DCLRE1C variant and V-gene and J-gene trimming of TCR beta chains was found in a later genetic analysis and replicated in an independent cohort. Because HLA typing was missing for some donors at each locus, association tests included only the typed subset. The authors suggested that the approach could potentially be generalized to other disease states and immunological phenotypes. When HLA alleles, especially DR and DQ, strongly co-occurred, attributing TCR associations to individual alleles was difficult. In a later analysis, several top co-occurrence clusters were reported to appear linked to parvovirus B19, influenza, CMV and Epstein-Barr virus. Over 15 rarely observed V segments, including chromosome 9 orphons, were excluded from the earlier analysis of some 590 of the donors because counts were too low.

Including cysteine and phenylalanine, the CDR3 has 15 amino acids. Just the 45-base CDR3 DNA is kept, in frame starting at base 1. V loses 7 bases, J loses 1 base, and the germline ends lie 13 bases apart. In the germline V gene (reference sequence), CDR1 corresponds to LNHDA and CDR2 to SQIVND. To prepare the library, the immunoSEQ multiplex PCR assay was applied. For the multiplex PCR, a mixture combining 60 forward primers for TCR Vbeta segments and 13 reverse primers for TCR Jbeta segments was used. A multiplex PCR assay on genomic DNA amplified the CDR3 region of rearranged TCR beta genes. Amplified TCR beta libraries were sequenced as 87-base-pair reads on the Illumina HiSeq System. As for how the authors treated the data: A later analysis counted about 76 million unique TCR beta chains across the 666 repertoires, and some 12 million of these chains were shared by at least two donors. Raw reads were error-corrected and collapsed into unique sequences with a nearest-neighbor algorithm that merged closely related sequences to remove PCR and sequencing errors. CDR3 sequences were aligned to IMGT reference sequences to assign V, D and J gene segments. Each retained sequence needed at least a six-nucleotide match to both a V gene segment and a J gene segment. A rearrangement counted as productive if the CDR3 had no stop codons and remained in frame with V and J, and every other rearrangement counted as non-productive. Following IMGT convention, CDR3 was defined as the stretch from the second conserved V-encoded cysteine to the conserved J-encoded phenylalanine. In an earlier analysis of around 640 of the donors, sequences lacking an unambiguous match to a single V gene segment were excluded. In an earlier analysis of about 590 of the donors, a V segment was called functional when productive rearrangements were above 56.7%, and segregating when the standard deviation between donors exceeded 5%. To diagnose cytomegalovirus status from the catalog of TCR beta chain sequences, a statistical classification framework was built. V and J gene assignment, in a later analysis, came from comparing TCR nucleotide sequences with IMGT/GENE-DB human TR gene sequences. A later analysis assigned CDR3 sequences and most-parsimonious VDJ recombination scenarios with the TCRdist pipeline. In a later analysis, each TCR beta chain was defined by its CDR3 amino acid sequence together with its V-gene family, and reads without a unique V-gene family were excluded. To address suspected cross-contamination and a sequencing artifact, a later analysis removed a few hundred highly shared, low-generation-probability nucleotide sequences. In a later analysis, a clonal expansion index was calculated for each public chain from normalized within-repertoire ranks of inferred template counts. In a later analysis, generation probabilities were computed using a VDJ recombination model fitted to out-of-frame rearrangements, and the results were checked against IGoR. In a later analysis, hypergeometric tests were used to score TCR-TCR, TCR-HLA and TCR-CMV co-occurrence, with a repertoire-size bias correction applied to TCR pairs. A later analysis estimated false discovery rates by permuting HLA or CMV assignments 20 times. In a later analysis, co-occurring TCRs were grouped using DBSCAN, with TCRdist sequence similarity added in when clustering inside HLA-allele-positive subsets. Repertoires with fewer than 30,000 or more than 120,000 public chains were left out of co-occurrence clustering, as were about five repertoires with anomalous nucleotide sharing. TCRdb took over this immuneACCESS table, retaining in-frame rearrangements with V and J assigned. Such tables are incomplete; in checked studies, under half of the missing clones stem from an unresolved V gene, and the remainder is unexplained. The D gene and trimming were derived from the DNA, and the V and J assignments and clone size from that table. The sample records under 150,000 clones, around 73% of which are singletons. The ten largest account for approximately 5% of the sample.

The sequencing input was PBMCs. The TCR originated in a woman aged 25 to 39 in good health and CMV-seropositive. The chain employs TRBV19 and TRBJ2-2; the D gene is perhaps TRBD2, on 5 matching bases. This receptor has the CDR3 CASNDEGRNTGELFF. The bases read TGTGCCAGTAATGATGAGGGCCGGAACACCGGGGAGCTGTTTTTT.